Sequencing of this T cell receptor beta chain was carried out in a study of tumor and adjacent non-tumor tissue in lung cancer. The template was RNA from unsorted bulk tissue. A modified ARM-PCR protocol with three rounds of nested PCR amplified TCRbeta. MiXCR, run by TCRdb on the multiplex PCR reads, gives a single entry per CDR3 protein. Seen here are fewer than 80,000 distinct CDR3 sequences, roughly 70% observed once, and the top ten hold 10% to 15%. Remarks on this clonotype: Because the CDR3 is missing its conserved closing phenylalanine or tryptophan, this is likely a read error.

The CDR3 contains 12 residues. Trimming left V 4 bases short and J 5 bases short, with 10 bases between. CDR1 is SQVTM and CDR2 is ANQGSEA in the germline V gene. This chain uses TRBV29-1 with TRBJ2-3; D gene uncertain. Input material: lung tumor tissue. The receptor was isolated from a woman aged 70 to 79 with non-small cell lung cancer. CDR3 nucleotide sequence: TGCAGCGTTGGGGATGGCATAGATACGCAGTATTGT. Amino acid sequence: CSVGDGIDTQYC.